This TCR beta chain was captured in a study of cytomegalovirus exposure and HLA in healthy donors. The study's findings and limits: Specific recognition of CMV antigens was confirmed in vitro for a few chains (all CMV-associated).

Among the roughly 110 subjects of the validation cohort, separate from the approximately 700-subject first cohort, were the donors. The V segment lost 5 bases and the J segment 4 bases; nucleotides outside the gene matches: 6. This CDR3 has 14 residues. Germline V lookup: CDR1 SEHNR, CDR2 FQNEAQ (reference sequence). This clone was detected only once. Its target is unknown. Clones were read by immunoSEQ multiplex PCR, and TCRdb kept only the in-frame ones, dropping some. The table shows fewer than 400,000 clones, with nearly 90% occurring only once. The sample consisted of PBMCs. The chain carries TRBV7-9 and TRBJ2-7; 9 bases line up with TRBD1. This TCR came from a man aged 25-45 years in good health and CMV-seronegative. The CDR3: CASSMGQGVYEQYF. The CDR3 DNA reads TGTGCCAGCAGCATGGGACAGGGCGTGTACGAGCAGTACTTC.